These 18 T cell receptor beta chains were sequenced from one sample in a study of T cells in Graves' hyperthyroidism and ophthalmopathy. RNA transcripts yielded amplified TCR beta CDR3 regions. The TCR CDR3 was amplified in a first-round RT-PCR using the HTBI primer set. TCRdb passed the multiplex PCR reads through MiXCR, listing each CDR3 protein once. The table records more than 500,000 distinct CDR3 sequences, about 15% of them present only once. The sample was blood. The receptors were gathered from a woman in her thirties or forties with Graves' hyperthyroidism.

This chain links TRBV6-6 with TRBJ1-1, with a possible D match to TRBD1 (6 bases). The CDR3 is made up of 14 amino acids. Germline assignment: CDR1 MNHNY and CDR2 SVGAGI (reference sequence). V lost 2 bases and J lost 4, with 11 bases in between. CDR3 bases: TGTGCCAGCAGTTACCACAGGGATAGCACTGAAGCTTTCTTT. Its translation: CASSYHRDSTEAFF.

This clonotype showed up many times. The chain couples TRBV5-1 to TRBJ2-5; D tentatively reads TRBD1 or TRBD2 (6 bases each). Germline V lookup: CDR1 SGHRS, CDR2 YFSETQ. Between the trimmed V and J ends, which lost 4 bases and 3 bases, there was a span of 16 bases. CDR3 size: 15 residues. The CDR3 nucleotides are TGCGCCAGCAGCCCCGTAGAGGGGGGAGAAGAGACCCAGTACTTC. This codes for CASSPVEGGEETQYF.

The chain uses TRBV7-2 and TRBJ1-5, with D perhaps TRBD1 (6 bases). In germline, CDR1 is SGHTA, CDR2 FQGNSA. There are 16 residues in the CDR3. Trimming left V 1 base short and J 2 bases short, with 12 bases between. Written as DNA, the CDR3 is TGTGCCAGCAGCTTAGATCTGGCAGGGGGCAATCAGCCCCAGCATTTT. This codes for CASSLDLAGGNQPQHF.

This clonotype was counted between two and nine times. V is TRBV18 and J is TRBJ1-2; D uncertain. The CDR3 length is 16 residues. Trimming stripped 3 bases from V and 4 bases from J, with 18 bases between. CDR1 and CDR2 from the germline V gene are KGHSH and LQKENI. CDR3 bases: TGTGCCAGCTCACCCGGAAGTCCCGGGTTCGGCTATGGCTACACCTTC. It yields the protein CASSPGSPGFGYGYTF. The full variable domain, rest sourced from reference TRBV18 and TRBJ1-2, is NAGVMQNPRHLVRRRGQEARLRCSPMKGHSHVYWYRQLPEEGLKFMVYLQKENIIDESGMPKERFSAEFPKEGPSILRIQQVVRGDSAAYFCASSPGSPGFGYGYTFGSGTRLTVV.

This clonotype was picked up many times. The rearrangement joins TRBV20-1 to TRBJ2-1; 14 bases agree with TRBD2. The germline V gene has CDR1 DFQATT and CDR2 SNEGSKA (reference sequence). This CDR3 region has 14 residues. V shed 6 bases, J shed 7 bases, and the junction held 5 bases outside the gene matches. CDR3: CSALGLAGGNEQFF. The CDR3 DNA sequence: TGCAGTGCCTTAGGACTAGCGGGAGGAAATGAGCAGTTCTTC.

This clonotype came up many times. V is TRBV20-1 and J is TRBJ2-1; a possible D gene is TRBD2 (6 bases). The CDR3 extends over 14 amino acids. Germline CDR1 DFQATT, CDR2 SNEGSKA (reference sequence). V was cut by 5 bases and J by 7 bases, with 18 bases left in between. The CDR3, as DNA: TGCAGTGCTTTCCGGGACTCAGGCAGGAATGAGCAGTTCTTC. It translates to CSAFRDSGRNEQFF.

The chain combines TRBV20-1 with TRBJ1-5, with a weak D call TRBD1 (5 bases). This CDR3 region has 14 residues. CDR1 DFQATT and CDR2 SNEGSKA come from the germline V gene (reference sequence). V gave up 1 base and J gave up 2 bases, with 9 bases separating them. The CDR3 region is CSARVQGGNQPQHF. The CDR3 bases are TGCAGTGCTAGAGTGCAGGGTGGCAATCAGCCCCAGCATTTT.

As concerns this clonotype: One base away lies a much larger clone, so this may be a sequencing read error. The V call is TRBV28, the J call TRBJ1-2; TRBD1 agrees at 12 bases. Germline V lookup: CDR1 MDHEN, CDR2 SYDVKM. CDR3 size: 14 residues. CDR3 in amino acids: CASGGTGGNGGCTF. In nucleotides, the CDR3 is TGTGCCAGCGGGGGGACAGGGGGCAATGGTGGCTGCACCTTC.

This clonotype was seen at least ten times. DNA for the CDR3: TGTGCCAGCAGTGAAGCGCTTTGGACTTATAGCAATCAGCCCCAGCATTTT. It translates to CASSEALWTYSNQPQHF. This chain links TRBV6-1 with TRBJ1-5; D is ambiguous. The germline CDR1 and CDR2 sequences are MNHNS and SASEGT. Trimming took 0 bases from V and 0 from J, leaving 12 bases between them. This CDR3 spans 17 amino acids.

This clonotype was recorded a few times. This sequence joins TRBV9 and TRBJ2-6; D call uncertain. From germline, CDR1 is SGDLS and CDR2 YYNGEE. Trimming stripped 6 bases from V and 0 bases from J, with 7 bases between. The CDR3 has 14 residues. CDR3 coding DNA: TGTGCCAGCACCAGTCACTCTGGGGCCAACGTCCTGACTTTC. It codes for CASTSHSGANVLTF.

Ten or more counts support this clonotype. This chain joins TRBV5-1 and TRBJ2-7; 7 nucleotides agree with TRBD1. This CDR3 has 16 amino acids. Germline CDR1 SGHRS, CDR2 YFSETQ. Unmatched junction bases numbered 12, after V lost 4 bases and J lost 2 bases. CDR3 sequence reads: CASSPSTGQPTYEQYF. DNA for the CDR3: TGCGCCAGCAGCCCGAGCACGGGACAGCCGACCTACGAGCAGTACTTC.

This clonotype turned up a few times. V is TRBV5-1 and J is TRBJ2-7, with TRBD2 as a possible D gene (6 bases). The CDR3 spans 15 residues. V lost 4 bases, J lost 3 bases, and 17 bases lay in between. Germline V gene lookup returns CDR1 SGHRS and CDR2 YFSETQ. The CDR3 here is CASSHPGVGDYEQYF. In nucleotides, the CDR3 is TGCGCCAGCAGCCACCCGGGAGTGGGAGACTACGAGCAGTACTTC.

The sample holds a few counts of this clonotype. J is TRBJ2-1 and V is TRBV7-9; D is possibly TRBD2 (6 bases). Trimming took 5 bases from V and 1 from J, leaving 15 bases between them. The CDR3 totals 16 residues. CDR1 is SEHNR, CDR2 FQNEAQ, per germline (reference sequence). This CDR3 reads CASSVGGGLSYNEQFF. The CDR3 coding sequence is TGTGCCAGCAGCGTCGGGGGTGGACTATCCTACAATGAGCAGTTCTTC.

This clonotype was recorded many times. The chain carries TRBV30 and TRBJ1-1, with D maybe TRBD1 (5 bases). The CDR3 covers 13 residues. Germline CDR1 and CDR2: GTSNPN and SVGIG (reference sequence). Trimming pared 1 base from V and 7 bases from J, leaving 13 bases between. The CDR3 DNA reads TGTGCCTGGAGTGAGTCTGACAGACGTGAAGCTTTCTTT. It yields the protein CAWSESDRREAFF. Based on the CDR3 plus reference TRBV30 and TRBJ1-1, the full variable domain is SQTIHQWPATLVQPVGSPLSLECTVEGTSNPNLYWYRQAAGRGLQLLFYSVGIGQISSEVPQNLSASRPQDRQFILSSKKLLLSDSGFYLCAWSESDRREAFFGQGTRLTVV.

This clonotype has a count of ten or more. The V and J genes are TRBV5-1 and TRBJ2-5; D perhaps matches TRBD1 (6 bases). CDR3 length equals 14 residues. Trimming took off 3 bases at V and 4 bases at J, with 13 bases between the two ends. From germline, CDR1 is SGHRS and CDR2 YFSETQ. The CDR3 spells CASSSSGVGETQYF. The CDR3 DNA reads as TGCGCCAGCAGCTCTTCAGGGGTGGGAGAGACCCAGTACTTC.

V is TRBV2 and J is TRBJ1-1; D is undetermined. Germline values: CDR1 SNHLY, CDR2 FYNNEI. The CDR3 length is 13 residues. Trimming removed 5 bases from V and 6 bases from J, with 13 bases in between. The CDR3 loop is CASSPSGPAEAFF. CDR3 DNA sequence: TGTGCCAGCAGTCCCTCGGGTCCAGCTGAAGCTTTCTTT.

In this sample, this clonotype turned up many times. The chain carries TRBV5-6 and TRBJ2-1, with 7 bases matching TRBD1. The J segment lost 5 bases and the V segment lost 2 bases, leaving 10 bases of the junction unmatched. This CDR3 has 16 residues. In germline, CDR1 is SGHDT, CDR2 YYEEEE. This CDR3 is CASSFDSWTGNNEQFF. CDR3 DNA sequence: TGTGCCAGCAGCTTTGATAGCTGGACAGGAAACAATGAGCAGTTCTTC.

V and J are TRBV18 and TRBJ2-2; 8 nucleotides line up with TRBD1. Germline CDR1 KGHSH, CDR2 LQKENI. After removal of 4 bases from V and 0 bases from J, the junction contained 4 bases not matched to a gene. This CDR3 comprises 16 residues. The DNA of the CDR3 is TGTGCCAGCTCACTCGGACAGGGAACGAACACCGGGGAGCTGTTTTTT. Its translation: CASSLGQGTNTGELFF.